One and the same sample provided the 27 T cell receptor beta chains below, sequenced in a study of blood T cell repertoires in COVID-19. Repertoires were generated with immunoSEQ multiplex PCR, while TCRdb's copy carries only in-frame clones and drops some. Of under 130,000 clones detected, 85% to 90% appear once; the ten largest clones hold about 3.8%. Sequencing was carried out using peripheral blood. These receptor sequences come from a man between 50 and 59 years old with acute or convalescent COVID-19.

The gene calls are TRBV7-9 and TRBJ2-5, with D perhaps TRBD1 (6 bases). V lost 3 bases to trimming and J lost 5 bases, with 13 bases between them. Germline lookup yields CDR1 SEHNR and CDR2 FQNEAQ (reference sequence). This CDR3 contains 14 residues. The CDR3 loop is CASSFGRGGETQYF. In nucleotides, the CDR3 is TGTGCCAGCAGCTTCGGCAGGGGTGGCGAGACCCAGTACTTC.

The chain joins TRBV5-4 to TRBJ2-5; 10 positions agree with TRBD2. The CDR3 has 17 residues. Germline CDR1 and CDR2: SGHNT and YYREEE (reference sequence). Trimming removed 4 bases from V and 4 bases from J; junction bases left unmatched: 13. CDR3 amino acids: CASSAVGAGGLGETQYF. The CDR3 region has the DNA TGTGCCAGCAGCGCCGTCGGAGCGGGAGGGTTGGGAGAGACCCAGTACTTC.

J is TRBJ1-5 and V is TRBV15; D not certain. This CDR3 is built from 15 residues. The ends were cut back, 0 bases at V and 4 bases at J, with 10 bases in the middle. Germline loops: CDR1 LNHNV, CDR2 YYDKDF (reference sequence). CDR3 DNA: TGTGCCACCAGCAGAGATTTGCAAACTAATCAGCCCCAGCATTTT. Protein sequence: CATSRDLQTNQPQHF.

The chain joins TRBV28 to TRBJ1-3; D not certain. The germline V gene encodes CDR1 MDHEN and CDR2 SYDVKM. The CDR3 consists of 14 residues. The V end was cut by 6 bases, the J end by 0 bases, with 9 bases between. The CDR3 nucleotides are TGTGCCAGCAGACTATCGAGCTCTGGAAACACCATATATTTT. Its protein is CASRLSSSGNTIYF.

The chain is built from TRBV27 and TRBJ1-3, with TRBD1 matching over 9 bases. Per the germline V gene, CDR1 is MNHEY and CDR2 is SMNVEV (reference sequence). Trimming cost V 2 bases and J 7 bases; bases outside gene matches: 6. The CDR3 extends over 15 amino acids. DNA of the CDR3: TGTGCCAGCAGTTTAGCGGGACAGGGTGCGAACACCATATATTTT. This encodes CASSLAGQGANTIYF.

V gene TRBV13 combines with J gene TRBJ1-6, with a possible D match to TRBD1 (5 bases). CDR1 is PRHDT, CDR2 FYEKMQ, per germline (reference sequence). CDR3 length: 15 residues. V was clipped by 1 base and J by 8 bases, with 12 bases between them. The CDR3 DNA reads TGTGCCAGCAGCTTAGAGGGGCAGACTTATTCACCCCTCCACTTT. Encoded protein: CASSLEGQTYSPLHF.

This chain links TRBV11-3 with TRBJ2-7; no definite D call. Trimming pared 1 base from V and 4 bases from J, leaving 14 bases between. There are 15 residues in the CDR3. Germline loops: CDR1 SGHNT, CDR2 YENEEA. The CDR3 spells CASSLAPVTGYEQYF. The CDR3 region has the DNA TGTGCCAGCAGCTTAGCCCCGGTGACTGGGTACGAGCAGTACTTC.

In DNA, the CDR3 is TGCGCCAGCAGCCAAGATCCCCGGACAGATACGCAGTATTTT. It specifies CASSQDPRTDTQYF. The gene calls are TRBV4-1 and TRBJ2-3; no clear D gene. This CDR3 comprises 14 residues. Trimming removed 0 bases from V and 3 bases from J, with 7 bases in between. CDR1 and CDR2 (germline): MGHRA, YSYEKL.

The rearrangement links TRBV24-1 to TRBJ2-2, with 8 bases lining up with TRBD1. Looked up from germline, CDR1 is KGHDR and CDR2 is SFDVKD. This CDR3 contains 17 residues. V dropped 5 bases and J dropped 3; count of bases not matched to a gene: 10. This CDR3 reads CATSVFPGQDHTGELFF. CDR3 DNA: TGTGCCACCAGTGTCTTCCCGGGACAGGACCACACCGGGGAGCTGTTTTTT.

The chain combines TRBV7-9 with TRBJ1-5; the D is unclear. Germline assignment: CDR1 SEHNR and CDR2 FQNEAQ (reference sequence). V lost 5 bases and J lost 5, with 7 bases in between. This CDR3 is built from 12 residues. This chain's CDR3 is CASSASDQPQHF. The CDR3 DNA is TGTGCCAGCAGCGCCTCAGATCAGCCCCAGCATTTT. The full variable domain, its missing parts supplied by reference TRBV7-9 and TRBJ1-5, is DTGVSQNPRHKITKRGQNVTFRCDPISEHNRLYWYRQTLGQGPEFLTYFQNEAQLEKSRLLSDRFSAERPKGSFSTLEIQRTEQGDSAMYLCASSASDQPQHFGDGTRLSIL.

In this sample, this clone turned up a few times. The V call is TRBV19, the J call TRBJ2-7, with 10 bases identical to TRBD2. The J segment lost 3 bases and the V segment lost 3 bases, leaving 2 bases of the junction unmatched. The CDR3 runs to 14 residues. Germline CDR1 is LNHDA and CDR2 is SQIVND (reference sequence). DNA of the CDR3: TGTGCCAGTAGTATCGGACTAGCGGACTACGAGCAGTACTTC. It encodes CASSIGLADYEQYF. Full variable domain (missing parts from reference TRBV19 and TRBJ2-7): DGGITQSPKYLFRKEGQNVTLSCEQNLNHDAMYWYRQDPGQGLRLIYYSQIVNDFQKGDIAEGYSVSREKKESFPLTVTSAQKNPTAFYLCASSIGLADYEQYFGPGTRLTVT.

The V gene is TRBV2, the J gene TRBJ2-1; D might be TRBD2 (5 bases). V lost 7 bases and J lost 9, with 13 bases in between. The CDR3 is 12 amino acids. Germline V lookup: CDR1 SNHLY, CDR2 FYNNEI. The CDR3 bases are TGTGCCAGCACCCCCCGGGGAGCTGAGCAGTTCTTC. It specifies CASTPRGAEQFF.

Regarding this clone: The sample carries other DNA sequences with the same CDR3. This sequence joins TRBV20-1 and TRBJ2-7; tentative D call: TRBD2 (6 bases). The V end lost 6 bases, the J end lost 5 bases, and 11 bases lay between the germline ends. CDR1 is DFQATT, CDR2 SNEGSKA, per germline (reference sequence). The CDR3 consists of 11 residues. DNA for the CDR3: TGCAGTGCCACCAGCGGGCACGAGCAGTACTTC. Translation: CSATSGHEQYF.

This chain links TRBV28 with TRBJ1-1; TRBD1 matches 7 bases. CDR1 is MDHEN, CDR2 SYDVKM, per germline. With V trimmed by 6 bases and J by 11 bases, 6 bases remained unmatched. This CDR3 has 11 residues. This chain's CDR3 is CASSPRGSAFF. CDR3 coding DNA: TGTGCCAGCAGCCCCAGGGGGTCTGCTTTCTTT.

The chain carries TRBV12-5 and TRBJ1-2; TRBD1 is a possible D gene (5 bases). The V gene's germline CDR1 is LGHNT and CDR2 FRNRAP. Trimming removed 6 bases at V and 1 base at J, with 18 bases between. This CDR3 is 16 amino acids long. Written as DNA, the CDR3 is TGTGCTAGTGGGTCTACCCCAGGGATACATAACTATGGCTACACCTTC. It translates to CASGSTPGIHNYGYTF.

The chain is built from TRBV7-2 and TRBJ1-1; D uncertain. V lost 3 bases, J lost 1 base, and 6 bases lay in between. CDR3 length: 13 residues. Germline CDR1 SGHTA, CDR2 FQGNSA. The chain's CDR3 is CASSFTENTEAFF. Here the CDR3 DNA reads TGTGCCAGCAGCTTTACAGAGAACACTGAAGCTTTCTTT.

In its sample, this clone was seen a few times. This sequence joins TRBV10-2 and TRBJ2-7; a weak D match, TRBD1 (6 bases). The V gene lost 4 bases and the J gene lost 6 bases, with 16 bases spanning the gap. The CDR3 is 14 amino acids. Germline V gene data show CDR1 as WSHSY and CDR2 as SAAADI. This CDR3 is CASSAAGEWSEQYF. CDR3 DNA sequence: TGCGCCAGCAGTGCCGCAGGGGAGTGGAGCGAGCAGTACTTC.

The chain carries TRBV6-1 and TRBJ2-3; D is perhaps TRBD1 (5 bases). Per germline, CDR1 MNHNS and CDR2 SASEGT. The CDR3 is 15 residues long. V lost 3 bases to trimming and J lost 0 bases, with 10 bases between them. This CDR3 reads CASSDWAGSTDTQYF. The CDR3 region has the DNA TGTGCCAGCAGTGATTGGGCAGGGAGCACAGATACGCAGTATTTT.

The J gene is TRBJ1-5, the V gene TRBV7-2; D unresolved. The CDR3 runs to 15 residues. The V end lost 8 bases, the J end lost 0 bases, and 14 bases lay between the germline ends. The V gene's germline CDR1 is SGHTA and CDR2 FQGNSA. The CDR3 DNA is TGTGCCAGCGGTTGGACGGGAAATAGCAATCAGCCCCAGCATTTT. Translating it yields CASGWTGNSNQPQHF.

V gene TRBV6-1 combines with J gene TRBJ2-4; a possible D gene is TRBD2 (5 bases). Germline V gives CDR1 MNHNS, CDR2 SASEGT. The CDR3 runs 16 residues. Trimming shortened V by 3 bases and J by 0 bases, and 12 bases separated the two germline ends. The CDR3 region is CASSDGQRRAKNIQYF. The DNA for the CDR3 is TGTGCCAGCAGTGATGGGCAGCGGAGAGCCAAAAACATTCAGTACTTC.

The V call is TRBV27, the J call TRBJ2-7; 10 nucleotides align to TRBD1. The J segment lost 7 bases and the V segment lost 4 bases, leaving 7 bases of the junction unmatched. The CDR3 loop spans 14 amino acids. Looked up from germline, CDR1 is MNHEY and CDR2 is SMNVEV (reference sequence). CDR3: CASSWGQGPWEQYF. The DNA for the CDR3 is TGTGCCAGCAGTTGGGGACAGGGGCCTTGGGAGCAGTACTTC.

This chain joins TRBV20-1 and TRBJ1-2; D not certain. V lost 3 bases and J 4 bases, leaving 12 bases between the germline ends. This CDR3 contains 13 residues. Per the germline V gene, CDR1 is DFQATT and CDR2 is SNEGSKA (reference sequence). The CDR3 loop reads CSASKNSIYGYTF. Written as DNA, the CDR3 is TGCAGTGCTAGTAAGAACAGCATCTATGGCTACACCTTC.

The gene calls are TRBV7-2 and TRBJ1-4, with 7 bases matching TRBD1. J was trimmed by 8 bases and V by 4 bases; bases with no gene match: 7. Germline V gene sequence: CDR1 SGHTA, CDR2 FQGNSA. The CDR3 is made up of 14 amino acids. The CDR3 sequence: CASSSTGSWEKLFF. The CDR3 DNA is TGTGCCAGCAGCTCGACAGGGTCGTGGGAAAAACTGTTTTTT.

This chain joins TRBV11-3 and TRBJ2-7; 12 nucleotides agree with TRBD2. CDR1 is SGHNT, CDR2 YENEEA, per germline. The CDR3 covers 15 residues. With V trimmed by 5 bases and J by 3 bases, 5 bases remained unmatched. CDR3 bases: TGTGCCAGCAGCATTATGACTAGCGGGAGCTACGAGCAGTACTTC. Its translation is CASSIMTSGSYEQYF.

The CDR3 region is CASRDRLNSGANVLTF. The DNA of the CDR3 is TGTGCCAGCCGGGACAGACTAAACTCTGGGGCCAACGTCCTGACTTTC. V usage is TRBV19 and J usage is TRBJ2-6, with 7 bases aligning to TRBD1. Germline loops: CDR1 LNHDA, CDR2 SQIVND (reference sequence). The CDR3 loop spans 16 amino acids. V trimming: 9 bases; J trimming: 0 bases; junction bases outside the gene matches: 8.

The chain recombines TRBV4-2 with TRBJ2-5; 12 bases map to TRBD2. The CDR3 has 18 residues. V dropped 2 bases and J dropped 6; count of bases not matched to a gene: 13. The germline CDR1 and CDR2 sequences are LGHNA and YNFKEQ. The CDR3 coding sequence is TGTGCCAGCAGCCAACGTCCTAGCGGGAGGGAGGGAGCCAAGACCCAGTACTTC. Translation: CASSQRPSGREGAKTQYF.

CDR3 protein: CASSRPGRGEQFF. CDR3 bases: TGTGCCAGCAGCCGCCCGGGGCGGGGTGAGCAGTTCTTC. The chain employs TRBV11-3 and TRBJ2-1, with a possible D match to TRBD2 (6 bases). Deletions cut 5 bases from V and 9 bases from J, with 14 bases between. CDR3 size: 13 residues. Per germline, CDR1 SGHNT and CDR2 YENEEA.